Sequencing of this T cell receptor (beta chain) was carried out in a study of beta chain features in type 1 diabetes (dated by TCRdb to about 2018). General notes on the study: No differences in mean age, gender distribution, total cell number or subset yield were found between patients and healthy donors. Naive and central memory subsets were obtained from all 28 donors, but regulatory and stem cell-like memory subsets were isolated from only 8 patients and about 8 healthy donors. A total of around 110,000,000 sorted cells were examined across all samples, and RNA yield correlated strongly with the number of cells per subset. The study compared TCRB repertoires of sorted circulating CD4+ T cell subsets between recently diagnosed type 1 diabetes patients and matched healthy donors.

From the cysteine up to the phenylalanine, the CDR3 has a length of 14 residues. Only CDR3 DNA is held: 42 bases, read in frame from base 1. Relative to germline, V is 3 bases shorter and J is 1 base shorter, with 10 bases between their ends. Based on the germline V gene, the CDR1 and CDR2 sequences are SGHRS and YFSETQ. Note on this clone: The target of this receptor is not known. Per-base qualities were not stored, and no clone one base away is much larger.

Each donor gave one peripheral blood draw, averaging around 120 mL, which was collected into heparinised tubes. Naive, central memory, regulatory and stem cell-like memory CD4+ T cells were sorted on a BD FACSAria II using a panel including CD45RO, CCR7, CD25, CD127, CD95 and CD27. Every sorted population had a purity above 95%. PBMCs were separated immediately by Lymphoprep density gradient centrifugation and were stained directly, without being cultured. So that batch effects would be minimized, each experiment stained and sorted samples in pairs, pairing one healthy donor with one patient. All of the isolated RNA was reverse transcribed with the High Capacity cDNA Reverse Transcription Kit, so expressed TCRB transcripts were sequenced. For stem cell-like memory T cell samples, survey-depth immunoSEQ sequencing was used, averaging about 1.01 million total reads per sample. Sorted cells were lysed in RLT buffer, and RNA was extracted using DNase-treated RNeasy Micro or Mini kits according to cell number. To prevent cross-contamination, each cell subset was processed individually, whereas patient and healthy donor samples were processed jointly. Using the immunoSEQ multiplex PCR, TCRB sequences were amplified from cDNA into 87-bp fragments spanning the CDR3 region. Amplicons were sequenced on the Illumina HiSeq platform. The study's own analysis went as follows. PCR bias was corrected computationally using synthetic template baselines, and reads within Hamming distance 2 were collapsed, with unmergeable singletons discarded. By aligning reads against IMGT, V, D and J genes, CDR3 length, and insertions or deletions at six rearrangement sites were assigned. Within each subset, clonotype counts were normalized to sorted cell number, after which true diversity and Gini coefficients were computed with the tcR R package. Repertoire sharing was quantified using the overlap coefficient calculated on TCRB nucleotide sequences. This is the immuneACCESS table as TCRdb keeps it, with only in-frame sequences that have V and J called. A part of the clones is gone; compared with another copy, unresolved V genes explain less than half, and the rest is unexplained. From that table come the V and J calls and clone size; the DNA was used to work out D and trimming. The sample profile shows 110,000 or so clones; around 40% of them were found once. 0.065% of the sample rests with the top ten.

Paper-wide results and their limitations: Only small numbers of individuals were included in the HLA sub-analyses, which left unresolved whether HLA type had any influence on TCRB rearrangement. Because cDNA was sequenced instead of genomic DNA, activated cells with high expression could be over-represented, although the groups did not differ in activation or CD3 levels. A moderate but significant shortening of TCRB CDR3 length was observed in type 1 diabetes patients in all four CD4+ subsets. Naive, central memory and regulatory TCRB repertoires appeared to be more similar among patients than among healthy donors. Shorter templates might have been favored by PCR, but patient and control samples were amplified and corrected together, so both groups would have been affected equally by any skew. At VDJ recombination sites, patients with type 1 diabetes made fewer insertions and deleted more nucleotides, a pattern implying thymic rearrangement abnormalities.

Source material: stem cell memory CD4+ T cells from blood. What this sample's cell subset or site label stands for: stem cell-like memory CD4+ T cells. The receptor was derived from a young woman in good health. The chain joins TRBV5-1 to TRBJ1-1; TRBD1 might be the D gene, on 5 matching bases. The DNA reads TGCGCCAGCAGCTCCGGGACTAAGAACACTGAAGCTTTCTTT. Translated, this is CASSSGTKNTEAFF.